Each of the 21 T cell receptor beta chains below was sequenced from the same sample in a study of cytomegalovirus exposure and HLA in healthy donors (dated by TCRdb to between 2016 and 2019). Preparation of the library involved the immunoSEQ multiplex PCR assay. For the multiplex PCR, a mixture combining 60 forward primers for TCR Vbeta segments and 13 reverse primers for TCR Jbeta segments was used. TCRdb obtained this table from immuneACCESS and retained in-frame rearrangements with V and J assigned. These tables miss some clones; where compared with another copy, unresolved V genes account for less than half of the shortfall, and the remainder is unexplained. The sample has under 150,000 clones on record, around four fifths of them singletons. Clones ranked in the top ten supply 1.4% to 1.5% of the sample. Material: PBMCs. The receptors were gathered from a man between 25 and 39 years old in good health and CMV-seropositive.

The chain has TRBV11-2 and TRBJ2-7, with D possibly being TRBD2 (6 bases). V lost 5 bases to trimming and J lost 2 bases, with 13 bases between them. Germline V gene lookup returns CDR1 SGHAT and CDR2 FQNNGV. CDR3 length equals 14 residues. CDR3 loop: CASSPSSVAYEQYF. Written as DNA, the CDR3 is TGTGCCAGCAGCCCTTCTAGCGTTGCCTACGAGCAGTACTTC.

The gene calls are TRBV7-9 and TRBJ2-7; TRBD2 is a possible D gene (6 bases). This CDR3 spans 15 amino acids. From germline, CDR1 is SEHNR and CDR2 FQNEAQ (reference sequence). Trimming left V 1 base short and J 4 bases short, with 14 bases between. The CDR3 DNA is TGTGCCAGCAGCTTAGAAAGGGAGGCATTTTACGAGCAGTACTTC. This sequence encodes CASSLEREAFYEQYF.

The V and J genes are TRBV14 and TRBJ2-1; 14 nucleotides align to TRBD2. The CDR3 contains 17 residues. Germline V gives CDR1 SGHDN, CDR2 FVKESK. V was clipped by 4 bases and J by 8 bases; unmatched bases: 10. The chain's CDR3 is CASSRPGTSGRWYEQFF. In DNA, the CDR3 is TGTGCCAGCAGCCGCCCAGGGACTAGCGGGAGATGGTATGAGCAGTTCTTC.

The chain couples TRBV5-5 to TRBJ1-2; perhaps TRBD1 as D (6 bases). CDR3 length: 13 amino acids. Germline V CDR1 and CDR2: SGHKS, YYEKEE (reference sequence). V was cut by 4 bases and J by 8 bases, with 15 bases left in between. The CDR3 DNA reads TGTGCCAGCAGCCTACAGGGCCCGGGGGGCTACACCTTC. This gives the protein CASSLQGPGGYTF.

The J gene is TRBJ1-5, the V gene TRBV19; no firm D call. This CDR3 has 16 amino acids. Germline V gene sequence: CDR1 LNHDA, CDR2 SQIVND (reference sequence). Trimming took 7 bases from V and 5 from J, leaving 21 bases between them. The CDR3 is CASMEGGHRRDQPQHF. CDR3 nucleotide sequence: TGTGCCAGTATGGAGGGAGGCCATCGGAGGGATCAGCCCCAGCATTTT. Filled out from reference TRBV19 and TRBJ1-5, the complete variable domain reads DGGITQSPKYLFRKEGQNVTLSCEQNLNHDAMYWYRQDPGQGLRLIYYSQIVNDFQKGDIAEGYSVSREKKESFPLTVTSAQKNPTAFYLCASMEGGHRRDQPQHFGDGTRLSIL.

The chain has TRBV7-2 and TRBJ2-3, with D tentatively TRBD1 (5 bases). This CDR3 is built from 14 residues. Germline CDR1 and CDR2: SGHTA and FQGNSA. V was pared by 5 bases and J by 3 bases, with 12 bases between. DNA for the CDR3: TGTGCCAGCAGCCTTGGAAGGGGAACAGATACGCAGTATTTT. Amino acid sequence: CASSLGRGTDTQYF.

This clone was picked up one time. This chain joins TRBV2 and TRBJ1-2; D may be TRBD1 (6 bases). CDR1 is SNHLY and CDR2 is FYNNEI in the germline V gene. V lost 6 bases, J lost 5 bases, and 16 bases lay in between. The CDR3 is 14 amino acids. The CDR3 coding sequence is TGTGCCAGCAGCCCCGAAAGGGGGTGGTATGGCTACACCTTC. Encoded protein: CASSPERGWYGYTF.

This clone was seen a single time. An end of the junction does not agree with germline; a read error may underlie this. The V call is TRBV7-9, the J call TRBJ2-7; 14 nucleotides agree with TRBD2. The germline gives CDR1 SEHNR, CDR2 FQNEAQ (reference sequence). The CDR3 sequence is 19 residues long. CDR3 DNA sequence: TGTTCCAGCAGCTTACCAGTGGGACTAGCGGGAGTAGGGGCCTACGAGCAGTACTTC. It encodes CSSSLPVGLAGVGAYEQYF.

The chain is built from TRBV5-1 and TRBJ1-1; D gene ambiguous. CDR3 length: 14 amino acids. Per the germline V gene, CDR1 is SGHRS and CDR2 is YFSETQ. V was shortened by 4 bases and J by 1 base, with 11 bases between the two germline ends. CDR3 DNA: TGCGCCAGCAGCGCCGGAGGAGGGAACACTGAAGCTTTCTTT. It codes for CASSAGGGNTEAFF.

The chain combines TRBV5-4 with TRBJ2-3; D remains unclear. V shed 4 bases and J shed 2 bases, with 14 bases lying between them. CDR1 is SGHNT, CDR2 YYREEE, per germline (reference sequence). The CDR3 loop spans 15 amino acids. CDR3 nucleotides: TGTGCCAGCAGCCCGACGGGTAAGGACACAGATACGCAGTATTTT. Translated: CASSPTGKDTDTQYF.

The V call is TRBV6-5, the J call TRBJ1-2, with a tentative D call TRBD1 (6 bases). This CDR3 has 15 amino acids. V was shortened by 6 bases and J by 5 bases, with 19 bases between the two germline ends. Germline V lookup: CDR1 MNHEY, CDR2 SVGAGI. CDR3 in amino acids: CASSLRQVPLYGYTF. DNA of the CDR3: TGTGCCAGCAGCCTTAGACAGGTCCCCCTGTATGGCTACACCTTC.

The CDR3 DNA reads TGTGCCAGCAGTGCCCAAGCGGGTCCAGTAGATACGCAGTATTTT. Translating gives CASSAQAGPVDTQYF. This rearrangement joins TRBV2 to TRBJ2-3, with a possible D match to TRBD2 (6 bases). Trimming removed 4 bases from V and 5 bases from J, with 16 bases in between. CDR1 and CDR2 (germline): SNHLY, FYNNEI. The CDR3 is 15 amino acids.

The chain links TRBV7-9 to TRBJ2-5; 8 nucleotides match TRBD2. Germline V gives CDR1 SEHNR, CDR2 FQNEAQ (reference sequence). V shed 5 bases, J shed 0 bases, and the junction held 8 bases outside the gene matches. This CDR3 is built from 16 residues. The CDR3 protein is CASSPLGGGYQETQYF. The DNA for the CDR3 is TGTGCCAGCAGCCCCCTTGGCGGGGGGTACCAAGAGACCCAGTACTTC. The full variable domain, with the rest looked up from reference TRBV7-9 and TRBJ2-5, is DTGVSQNPRHKITKRGQNVTFRCDPISEHNRLYWYRQTLGQGPEFLTYFQNEAQLEKSRLLSDRFSAERPKGSFSTLEIQRTEQGDSAMYLCASSPLGGGYQETQYFGPGTRLLVL.

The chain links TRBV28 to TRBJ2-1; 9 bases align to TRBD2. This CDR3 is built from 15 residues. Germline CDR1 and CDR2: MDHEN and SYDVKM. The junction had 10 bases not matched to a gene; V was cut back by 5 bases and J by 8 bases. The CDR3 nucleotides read TGTGCCAGCAGTACCTTCCGCGGGGGGGCGGATGAGCAGTTCTTC. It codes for CASSTFRGGADEQFF.

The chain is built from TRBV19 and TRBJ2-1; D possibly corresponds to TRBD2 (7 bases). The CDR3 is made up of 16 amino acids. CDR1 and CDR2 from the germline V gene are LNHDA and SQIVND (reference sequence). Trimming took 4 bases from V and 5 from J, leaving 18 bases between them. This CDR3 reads CASSKGGWAGNNEQFF. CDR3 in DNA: TGTGCCAGTAGTAAGGGGGGGTGGGCAGGGAACAATGAGCAGTTCTTC.

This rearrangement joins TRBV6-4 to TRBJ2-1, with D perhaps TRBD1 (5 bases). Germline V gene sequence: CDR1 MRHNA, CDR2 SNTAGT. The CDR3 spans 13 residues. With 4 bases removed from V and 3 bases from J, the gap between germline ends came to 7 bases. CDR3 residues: CASSAQGYNEQFF. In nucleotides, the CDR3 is TGTGCCAGCAGTGCCCAGGGCTACAATGAGCAGTTCTTC.

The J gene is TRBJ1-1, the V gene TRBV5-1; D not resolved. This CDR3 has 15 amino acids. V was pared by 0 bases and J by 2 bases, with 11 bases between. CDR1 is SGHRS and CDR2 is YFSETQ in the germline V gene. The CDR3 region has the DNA TGCGCCAGCAGCTTGGAGAATTTCCTAAACACTGAAGCTTTCTTT. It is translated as CASSLENFLNTEAFF.

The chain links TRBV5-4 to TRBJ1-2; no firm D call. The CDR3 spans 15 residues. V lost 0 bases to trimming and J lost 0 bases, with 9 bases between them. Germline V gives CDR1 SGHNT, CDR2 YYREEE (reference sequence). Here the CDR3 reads CASSLERASNYGYTF. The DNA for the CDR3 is TGTGCCAGCAGCTTGGAGCGGGCGTCTAACTATGGCTACACCTTC.

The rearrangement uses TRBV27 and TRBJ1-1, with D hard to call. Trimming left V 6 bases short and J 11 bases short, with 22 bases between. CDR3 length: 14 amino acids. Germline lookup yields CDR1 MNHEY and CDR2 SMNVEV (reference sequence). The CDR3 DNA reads TGTGCCAGCAGGGAGGACGGGGTTTCTAATAAGGCTTTCTTT. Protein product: CASREDGVSNKAFF.

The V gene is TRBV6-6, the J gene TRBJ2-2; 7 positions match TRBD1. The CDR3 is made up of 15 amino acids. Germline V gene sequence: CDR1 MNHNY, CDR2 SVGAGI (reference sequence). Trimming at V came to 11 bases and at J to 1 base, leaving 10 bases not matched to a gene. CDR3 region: CASGGGLVNTGELFF. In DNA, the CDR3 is TGTGCCTCAGGGGGTGGGCTAGTGAACACCGGGGAGCTGTTTTTT.

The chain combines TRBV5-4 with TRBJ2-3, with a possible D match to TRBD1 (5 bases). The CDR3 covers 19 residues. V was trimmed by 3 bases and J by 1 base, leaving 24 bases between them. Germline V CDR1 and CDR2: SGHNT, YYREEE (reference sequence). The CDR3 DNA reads TGTGCCAGCAGCTACAGACTCTTTGGTCTCCAGGGCCGCACAGATACGCAGTATTTT. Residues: CASSYRLFGLQGRTDTQYF.